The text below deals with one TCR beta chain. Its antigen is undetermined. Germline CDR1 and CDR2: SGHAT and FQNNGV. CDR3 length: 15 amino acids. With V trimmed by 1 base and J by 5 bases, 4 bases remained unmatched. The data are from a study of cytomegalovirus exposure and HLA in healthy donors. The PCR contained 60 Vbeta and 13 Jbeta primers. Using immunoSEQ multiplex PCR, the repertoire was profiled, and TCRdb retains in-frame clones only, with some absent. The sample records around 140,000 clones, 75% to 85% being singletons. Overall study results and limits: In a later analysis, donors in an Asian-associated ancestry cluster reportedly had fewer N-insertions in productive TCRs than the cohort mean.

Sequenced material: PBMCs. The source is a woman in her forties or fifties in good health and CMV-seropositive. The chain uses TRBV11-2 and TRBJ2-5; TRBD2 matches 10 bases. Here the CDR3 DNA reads TGTGCCAGCAGCTTAGGGCTAGCGGGAGTGGAGACCCAGTACTTC. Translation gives CASSLGLAGVETQYF.